This T cell receptor beta chain was obtained from a study of graft-versus-host responses after intestinal transplantation (dated by TCRdb to the early 2020s). General notes on the study: Recipients received multivisceral, liver-intestinal, or isolated intestinal transplants. Anti-thymocyte globulin induction was given to all recipients, followed by maintenance tacrolimus and steroids for 2 to 3 years. Graft-versus-host and host-versus-graft alloreactive T cell clones were tracked in the graft, circulation and bone marrow after intestinal transplantation using bulk TCR-beta CDR3 sequencing. Alloreactive clones were identified by sequencing pre-transplant mixed lymphocyte reaction products and comparing these products with unstimulated pre-transplant donor and recipient T cells. The cohort enrolled about two dozen intestinal transplant recipients, one of whom was a retransplant, and a few patients without pretransplant specimens were excluded. A peak of at least 4% donor T cells among recipient peripheral blood mononuclear cells was the definition used for donor T cell macrochimerism. Rather than going through the commercial service, samples from three later patients were sequenced in-house on an Illumina MiSeq and processed with MiXCR. The paper's findings and limits, for the study overall: Patients with donor T cell macrochimerism had high GvH to HvG T cell clonal ratios in their allografts. Conclusions were limited by the relatively low number and heterogeneity of intestinal transplant patients. Peak levels of circulating GvH clones were associated with declines in HvG clones early after transplant. GvH clones were found in recipient bone marrow, and some of the GvH clones appeared earlier in ileal mucosa or blood, which is consistent with an intestinal mucosal origin.

The time point label, read with the paper, signifies: cells obtained before transplantation from donor or recipient. CD3+CD4+ and CD3+CD8+ populations were FACS-sorted from unstimulated pre-transplant donor and recipient cells taken from spleen or lymph nodes. The library was obtained by the immunoSEQ multiplex PCR assay. For most patients, genomic DNA was isolated with the Qiagen DNeasy Blood and Tissue Kit and sent frozen to Adaptive Biotechnologies for TCR sequencing. High-throughput TCR-beta CDR3 sequencing of genomic DNA from most patients was performed by Adaptive Biotechnologies. The study's processing was this. Adaptive's ImmunoSEQ software supplied the TCR sequencing data for around 17 patients, while MiXCR and VDJtools were used to process three other patients. To correct CD4 versus CD8 sorting errors, sequences present in both subsets at a frequency ratio below 5:1 were removed. CDR3 nucleotide sequences shared by donor and recipient were removed because the origin of these sequences could not be assigned. At least 2-fold expansion over unstimulated cells and a minimum CFSE-low frequency of 0.002% (template counts) or 0.001% (read counts) were required for clones to be classified as alloreactive. Clones were considered mappable if detected in sequenced pre-transplant spleen, lymph node, or MLR CFSE-low populations of the donor or recipient. The cumulative frequency of alloreactive clones was calculated as a percentage of all sequences, weighted by copy number. The clones in this table, taken by TCRdb from immuneACCESS, are in-frame only. Not every clone is retained; where verified, under half of the shortfall comes from an unresolved V gene, and the cause of the rest is unknown. The DNA gave D and trimming, while V, J and clone size come from that table. This sample gives about 93,000 clones in total; 85% to 95% of them show up just once. The ten largest clones capture 0.45% to 0.6% of the sample.

Turning to this clone: The target of this receptor is not known. Per-base qualities were not stored, and no clone one base away is much larger.

This TCR was sampled from a human donor who received an intestinal transplant. The specimen comprised unstimulated CD8+ T cells sorted from spleen or lymph node cells, sampled before intestinal transplant.

The CDR3 loop reads CASISRAGRGGATNYGYTF. The DNA reads TGTGCCAGCATATCGCGAGCAGGCCGGGGGGGGGCGACTAACTATGGCTACACCTTC. The chain couples TRBV6-7 to TRBJ1-2; TRBD1 is a weak D gene call, 6 bases matching. TRBV6-7 qualifies as an ORF whose function is uncertain. The trim is 7 bases for V and 0 bases for J, with a gap of 27 bases between the germline ends. Taken from cysteine to phenylalanine, the CDR3 has 19 residues. Only the CDR3 DNA stays, 57 bases, in frame from base 1.